This T cell receptor (beta chain) is from a study of cytomegalovirus exposure and HLA in healthy donors. Study findings and constraints: 150 or so TCR beta chains were listed as cytomegalovirus-associated. That first-cohort TCR clusters tended to co-occur in the roughly 130 validation repertoires was found in a later analysis.

Germline V lookup: CDR1 MNHNY, CDR2 SVGAGI (reference sequence). This CDR3 is 15 amino acids long. The V end lost 2 bases, the J end lost 4 bases, and 14 bases lay between the germline ends. TCRdb keeps only in-frame clones here, not all; method: immunoSEQ multiplex PCR. The sample carries approximately 110,000 clones, 90% to 95% recorded once. As regards this clone: Its antigen is not identified.

The sample taken for sequencing was PBMCs. This TCR came from a woman younger than 35 in good health and CMV-seronegative. This rearrangement joins TRBV6-6 to TRBJ1-2, with a possible D match to TRBD1 (5 bases). The CDR3 protein is CASSYLQQASYGYTF. As DNA, the CDR3 is TGTGCCAGCAGTTACCTACAACAGGCCTCCTATGGCTACACCTTC.